This is a list of T cell receptor beta chains from one sample in a study of lymphopenia after photon versus proton radiotherapy. Sequencing was performed with immunoSEQ multiplex PCR; in TCRdb, only in-frame clones are kept and a portion is missing. Altogether roughly 36,000 clones are present, roughly nine tenths being singletons, with the ten largest covering 6.8%. The sample was peripheral blood, taken from a patient treated with photon-based radiotherapy. The receptors here all came from a woman aged 50 to 65 with pancreatic cancer. Each CDR3 is given with its conserved first and last residue. D genes are given only for firm matches. Size is stated for part of the rows, as once, few or many counts, or as a class when the clone is expanded.

>NA|TRBJ1-1|NA|TRBV7-2
CASSLTGRETEAFF
TGTGCCAGCAGCTTAACAGGGAGGGAGACTGAAGCTTTCTTT
>NA|TRBJ1-1|NA|TRBV4-2
CASSGGRVSNTEAFF
TGTGCCAGCAGCGGGGGGCGAGTGTCAAATACTGAAGCTTTCTTT
>TRBD2|TRBJ2-2|once|TRBV11-3
CASQREGSTGELFF
TGTGCCAGCCAGCGGGAGGGAAGCACCGGGGAGCTGTTTTTT
>NA|TRBJ1-1|NA|TRBV19
CASSIAAMNTEAFF
TGTGCCAGTAGTATTGCAGCAATGAACACTGAAGCTTTCTTT
>NA|TRBJ2-2|few|TRBV11-3
CASSREGTGELFF
TGTGCCAGCAGCAGGGAAGGGACCGGGGAGCTGTTTTTT
>NA|TRBJ2-6|NA|TRBV30
CAGPLLSGANVLTF
TGTGCCGGACCACTACTCTCTGGGGCCAACGTCCTGACTTTC
>NA|TRBJ1-1|NA|TRBV19
CASSIQGLNTEAFF
TGTGCCAGTAGTATACAGGGTTTGAACACTGAAGCTTTCTTT
>NA|TRBJ2-5|NA|TRBV25-1
CASSEVGAAETQYF
TGTGCCAGCAGTGAGGTCGGGGCAGCGGAGACCCAGTACTTC
>NA|TRBJ1-4|once|TRBV5-1
CASTYPGTDFATNEKLFF
TGCGCCAGCACCTATCCCGGGACGGATTTTGCAACTAATGAAAAACTGTTTTTT
>NA|TRBJ2-1|NA|TRBV28
CASSPGTRKNNEQFF
TGTGCCAGCAGCCCTGGGACAAGAAAAAACAATGAGCAGTTCTTC
>NA|TRBJ2-4|NA|TRBV18
CASSFNENIQYF
TGTGCCAGCTCATTCAACGAAAACATTCAGTACTTC
>NA|TRBJ1-4|NA|TRBV5-1
CASSLVVQPNEKLFF
TGCGCCAGCAGCTTGGTAGTACAGCCTAATGAAAAACTGTTTTTT
>TRBD1|TRBJ2-1|NA|TRBV28
CATDRGNNEQFF
TGTGCCACCGACAGGGGAAACAATGAGCAGTTCTTC
>TRBD2|TRBJ2-7|NA|TRBV29-1
CSVQGLAGADEQYF
TGCAGCGTTCAGGGACTAGCGGGAGCGGACGAGCAGTACTTC
>NA|TRBJ2-7|NA|TRBV2
CASTSGPTLGEQYF
TGTGCCAGCACCAGCGGACCCACCCTGGGGGAGCAGTACTTC
>NA|TRBJ2-2|once|TRBV19
CASTLGTPGTGELFF
TGTGCCAGTACCTTGGGTACCCCGGGGACCGGGGAGCTGTTTTTT
>NA|TRBJ1-3|NA|TRBV30
CAWSPSRRASGNTIYF
TGTGCCTGGAGCCCCTCCCGGAGGGCCTCTGGAAACACCATATATTTT
>TRBD2|TRBJ2-7|NA|TRBV4-1
CASSQAPRWTSGTSYEQYF
TGCGCCAGCAGCCAAGCGCCACGGTGGACTAGCGGGACTTCCTACGAGCAGTACTTC
>NA|TRBJ1-3|NA|TRBV7-2
CASSPIGTSSGNTIYF
TGTGCCAGCAGCCCGATAGGGACAAGCTCTGGAAACACCATATATTTT
>NA|TRBJ1-3|NA|TRBV4-1
CASSPFGQNSNTIYF
TGCGCCAGCAGCCCGTTTGGGCAGAACTCAAACACCATATATTTT
>NA|TRBJ2-3|NA|TRBV7-2
CASSFEPHGTDTQYF
TGTGCCAGCAGTTTTGAGCCCCATGGCACAGATACGCAGTATTTT
>NA|TRBJ2-3|once|TRBV18
CASSLKRTTGTDTQYF
TGTGCCAGCTCACTCAAGCGGACTACAGGCACAGATACGCAGTATTTT
>NA|TRBJ1-2|NA|TRBV29-1
CSVGQSGYTF
TGCAGCGTTGGACAGTCTGGCTACACCTTC
>NA|TRBJ2-6|NA|TRBV28
CASSLYGVAGANVLTF
TGTGCCAGCAGTTTATACGGGGTGGCTGGGGCCAACGTCCTGACTTTC
>NA|TRBJ2-1|NA|TRBV6-5
CASSFTGTSYNEQFF
TGTGCCAGCAGTTTCACCGGGACCTCCTACAATGAGCAGTTCTTC
>TRBD2|TRBJ2-1|few|TRBV27
CASEGTSGAKDEQFF
TGTGCCAGCGAAGGGACTAGCGGGGCCAAGGATGAGCAGTTCTTC
>TRBD1|TRBJ1-2|NA|TRBV7-3
CASSSATDRGYGYTF
TGTGCCAGCAGCTCAGCTACTGACAGGGGCTATGGCTACACCTTC
>NA|TRBJ2-3|NA|TRBV27
CASSLLPGSATDTQYF
TGTGCCAGCAGTTTATTACCTGGCTCTGCCACAGATACGCAGTATTTT
>TRBD2|TRBJ2-5|NA|TRBV7-2
CASSSLAGGVQETQYF
TGTGCCAGCAGCTCCTTAGCGGGAGGGGTCCAAGAGACCCAGTACTTC
>NA|TRBJ2-5|NA|TRBV2
CANNLQETQYF
TGTGCCAACAATCTCCAAGAGACCCAGTACTTC
>TRBD1|TRBJ2-4|once|TRBV30
CALSRDRAGNIQYF
TGTGCCTTGTCCCGGGACAGGGCAGGTAACATTCAGTACTTC
>TRBD2|TRBJ2-7|NA|TRBV7-9
CASSPRTSGRGEQYF
TGTGCCAGCAGCCCGCGGACTAGCGGGAGGGGCGAGCAGTACTTC
>NA|TRBJ1-1|NA|TRBV16
CASSQSQGLNTEAFF
TGTGCCAGCAGCCAATCGCAGGGACTGAACACTGAAGCTTTCTTT
>NA|TRBJ2-7|NA|TRBV2
CASSSTGRASYEQYF
TGTGCCAGCAGTTCCACGGGACGGGCTTCCTACGAGCAGTACTTC
>NA|TRBJ2-2|once|TRBV19
CASSLYRDTGELFF
TGTGCCAGTAGTCTGTACAGGGACACCGGGGAGCTGTTTTTT
>TRBD1|TRBJ2-2|NA|TRBV6-4
CATPTQGVTTGELFF
TGTGCCACTCCAACACAGGGGGTGACCACCGGGGAGCTGTTTTTT
>TRBD1|TRBJ1-2|NA|TRBV2
CASSGAGGGIYGYTF
TGTGCCAGCAGTGGAGCAGGGGGAGGAATCTATGGCTACACCTTC
>NA|TRBJ2-7|few|TRBV9
CASSVEGGGPGRSYEQYF
TGTGCCAGCAGCGTAGAGGGCGGAGGGCCTGGTAGGTCCTACGAGCAGTACTTC
>TRBD2|TRBJ2-3|NA|TRBV28
CASSTLAGTSTDTQYF
TGTGCCAGCAGTACCCTAGCGGGAACTAGCACAGATACGCAGTATTTT
>TRBD2|TRBJ2-1|once|TRBV30
CAWAPTSGYNEQFF
TGTGCCTGGGCCCCGACTAGCGGGTACAATGAGCAGTTCTTC
>NA|TRBJ2-1|NA|TRBV5-8
CASSLVGLGVNEQFF
TGTGCCAGCAGCTTGGTCGGACTTGGGGTGAATGAGCAGTTCTTC
>NA|TRBJ1-2|NA|TRBV29-1
CSVETRGLLHGYTF
TGCAGCGTTGAGACACGGGGCCTTTTGCATGGCTACACCTTC
>NA|TRBJ1-1|NA|TRBV14
CASRAMGTEAFF
TGTGCCAGCAGGGCCATGGGCACTGAAGCTTTCTTT
>NA|TRBJ2-7|NA|TRBV21-1
CASSQPGLAGEKQYF
TGTGCCAGCAGCCAGCCGGGACTAGCGGGAGAAAAGCAGTACTTC
>TRBD2|TRBJ2-5|NA|TRBV5-6
CASSLGLAGVQETQYF
TGTGCCAGCAGCTTGGGGCTAGCGGGAGTCCAAGAGACCCAGTACTTC